Listed here are 28 T cell receptor beta chains from one sample, sequenced in a study of blood T cell repertoires in COVID-19. Using immunoSEQ multiplex PCR, the repertoire was profiled, and TCRdb retains in-frame clones only, with some absent. The repertoire consists of approximately 130,000 clones, with 82% occurring once and the leading ten covering 9.5% to 13%. The sample was peripheral blood. The receptors shown here come from a human donor in a cohort sampled during active COVID-19.

This clone was seen a handful of times. The V and J genes are TRBV5-6 and TRBJ2-5; 9 nucleotides line up with TRBD2. The V and J ends lost 1 base and 2 bases, in that order; junction bases with no gene match: 3. This CDR3 region has 15 residues. Germline V CDR1 and CDR2: SGHDT, YYEEEE. CDR3 sequence: CASSLRLAGQETQYF. In DNA, the CDR3 is TGTGCCAGCAGCTTGAGGCTAGCGGGGCAAGAGACCCAGTACTTC.

The V call is TRBV7-2, the J call TRBJ2-1, with D perhaps matching TRBD1 (5 bases). Germline values: CDR1 SGHTA, CDR2 FQGNSA. The CDR3 extends over 14 amino acids. V lost 6 bases and J 8 bases, leaving 17 bases between the germline ends. CDR3 DNA sequence: TGTGCCAGCAGGGGGCTGAGGACCAGCGATGAGCAGTTCTTC. Protein sequence: CASRGLRTSDEQFF.

V gene TRBV21-1 combines with J gene TRBJ2-5; whether TRBD2, the table's D call, matches the DNA was not checked. TRBV21-1 corresponds to a pseudogene. The CDR3 runs 12 residues. The CDR3 reads CARDILGETQYF. Here the CDR3 DNA reads TGTGCCCGGGATATCCTAGGGGAGACCCAGTACTTC.

The V gene is TRBV19, the J gene TRBJ1-2; 9 bases fit TRBD1. The CDR3 is 15 amino acids. Germline CDR1 LNHDA, CDR2 SQIVND (reference sequence). Germline trimming cut 7 bases from V and 0 bases from J; bases unmatched to any gene: 6. The CDR3 sequence: CASTSGQGANYGYTF. The CDR3, as DNA: TGTGCCAGTACCTCGGGACAGGGAGCTAACTATGGCTACACCTTC. The whole variable domain, filled in from reference TRBV19 and TRBJ1-2, reads DGGITQSPKYLFRKEGQNVTLSCEQNLNHDAMYWYRQDPGQGLRLIYYSQIVNDFQKGDIAEGYSVSREKKESFPLTVTSAQKNPTAFYLCASTSGQGANYGYTFGSGTRLTVV.

The chain joins TRBV19 to TRBJ1-2, with D possibly being TRBD1 (5 bases). The germline V gene encodes CDR1 LNHDA and CDR2 SQIVND (reference sequence). V dropped 4 bases and J dropped 4 bases, with 16 bases sitting between them. The CDR3 sequence is 15 residues long. This CDR3 reads CASSTQGVKGYGYTF. The DNA for the CDR3 is TGTGCCAGTAGTACCCAAGGGGTTAAGGGCTATGGCTACACCTTC.

The chain links TRBV3-1 (or the pseudogene TRBV3-2) to TRBJ1-6, with TRBD1 matching 9 bases. Trimming at V came to 4 bases and at J to 7 bases, leaving 5 bases not matched to a gene. This CDR3 has 15 residues. CDR1 is LGHDT, CDR2 YNNKEL, per germline (reference sequence). CDR3 nucleotides: TGTGCCAGCAGCCCCGGGGACAGGGAGAATTCACCCCTCCACTTT. This codes for CASSPGDRENSPLHF.

This clone appeared a single time. Germline is not matched at one junction end, which may reflect a read error. The V and J genes are TRBV5-5 and TRBJ2-3, with 10 bases lining up with TRBD1. Germline V gene sequence: CDR1 SGHKS, CDR2 YYEKEE (reference sequence). The CDR3 consists of 16 residues. The DNA for the CDR3 is TGTGCCAGCACCTTGACAGGGGGCTTGGACACAGATACGCAGTATTTT. The encoded protein is CASTLTGGLDTDTQYF.

CDR3 sequence (DNA): TGTGCCAGCAGCTCTAGCGGGGGGGCCTTCTACGAGCAGTACTTC. Its translation is CASSSSGGAFYEQYF. The chain combines TRBV7-2 with TRBJ2-7; the match to TRBD2 covers 12 bases. CDR3 length: 15 amino acids. V trimming: 4 bases; J trimming: 3 bases; junction bases outside the gene matches: 4. Germline CDR1 SGHTA, CDR2 FQGNSA.

This clone was observed a few times. The chain has TRBV4-1 and TRBJ1-1, with 11 bases lining up with TRBD1. The trim removed 3 bases at V and 7 bases at J, leaving 4 bases unmatched. Germline loops: CDR1 MGHRA, CDR2 YSYEKL. The CDR3 is 14 amino acids. The CDR3 region has the DNA TGCGCCAGCAGCCAGGACAGGGGGCTCGTTGAAGCTTTCTTT. It translates to CASSQDRGLVEAFF.

The V gene is TRBV10-3, the J gene TRBJ1-4; 7 nucleotides agree with TRBD1. CDR3 length equals 14 residues. Trimming removed 3 bases from V and 8 bases from J; junction bases left unmatched: 6. Germline loops: CDR1 ENHRY, CDR2 SYGVKD. The DNA of the CDR3 is TGTGCCATCAGTGACAAGGGGGCGTCCGAAAAACTGTTTTTT. Translation: CAISDKGASEKLFF.

With respect to this clone: In the same sample, other DNA sequences code for this CDR3. The J gene is TRBJ1-4, the V gene TRBV6-5, with D possibly TRBD1 on 6 matching bases. With 0 bases removed from V and 2 bases from J, the gap between germline ends came to 7 bases. This CDR3 has 15 amino acids. Germline CDR1 MNHEY, CDR2 SVGAGI. CDR3 nucleotide sequence: TGTGCCAGCAGTTACTCCAGGGGCACTAATGAAAAACTGTTTTTT. It translates to CASSYSRGTNEKLFF.

As to this clone: The sample holds other DNA sequences that translate to the same CDR3. The chain carries TRBV7-9 and TRBJ2-5; D call uncertain. CDR1 is SEHNR, CDR2 FQNEAQ, per germline (reference sequence). V was trimmed by 3 bases and J by 4 bases, leaving 6 bases between them. The CDR3 loop spans 12 amino acids. CDR3 in DNA: TGTGCCAGCAGCTTCACGGGAGAGACCCAGTACTTC. Encoded protein: CASSFTGETQYF.

The V gene is TRBV18, the J gene TRBJ1-3, with D unresolved. Germline-derived CDR1 and CDR2 are KGHSH and LQKENI. Trimming stripped 2 bases from V and 2 bases from J, with 10 bases between. The CDR3 runs 15 residues. CDR3 region: CASSPNGEAGNTIYF. The CDR3 DNA reads TGTGCCAGCTCACCAAATGGAGAGGCTGGAAACACCATATATTTT.

The rearrangement joins TRBV4-2 to TRBJ2-1; D may be TRBD2 (5 bases). The CDR3 totals 19 residues. With 0 bases removed from V and 0 bases from J, the gap between germline ends came to 18 bases. Germline V gene lookup returns CDR1 LGHNA and CDR2 YNFKEQ. The chain's CDR3 is CASSQEAPGLGLSYNEQFF. CDR3 bases: TGTGCCAGCAGCCAAGAGGCCCCGGGTCTAGGACTCTCCTACAATGAGCAGTTCTTC.

The V gene is TRBV19, the J gene TRBJ2-1, with 11 bases matching TRBD1. The V and J ends lost 6 bases and 5 bases, in that order; junction bases with no gene match: 9. The CDR3 contains 16 residues. Germline CDR1 is LNHDA and CDR2 is SQIVND (reference sequence). The CDR3 coding sequence is TGTGCCAGTAGCAAGGAGGGGGACAGGGGGAACAATGAGCAGTTCTTC. Translated: CASSKEGDRGNNEQFF.

This chain links TRBV10-3 with TRBJ1-2; possibly TRBD1 for D (6 bases). Trimming cost V 11 bases and J 7 bases, with 23 bases left between them. The V gene's germline CDR1 is ENHRY and CDR2 SYGVKD. CDR3 length: 14 residues. The CDR3 loop is CASMTPGQTSGYTF. CDR3 DNA sequence: TGTGCCTCGATGACTCCGGGACAAACTTCTGGCTACACCTTC.

The chain employs TRBV2 and TRBJ2-1, with TRBD2 matching over 12 bases. This CDR3 has 15 residues. Germline trimming cut 5 bases from V and 3 bases from J; bases unmatched to any gene: 2. Germline loops: CDR1 SNHLY, CDR2 FYNNEI. The DNA for the CDR3 is TGTGCCAGCAGTATACTAGCGGGGGGCTACAATGAGCAGTTCTTC. Protein sequence: CASSILAGGYNEQFF. Full variable domain (remainder filled in from reference TRBV2 and TRBJ2-1): EPEVTQTPSHQVTQMGQEVILRCVPISNHLYFYWYRQILGQKVEFLVSFYNNEISEKSEIFDDQFSVERPDGSNFTLKIRSTKLEDSAMYFCASSILAGGYNEQFFGPGTRLTVL.

This clone occurred a few times. This chain uses TRBV5-4 with TRBJ1-3; D remains ambiguous. The CDR3 contains 13 residues. The germline gives CDR1 SGHNT, CDR2 YYREEE (reference sequence). V shed 0 bases and J shed 4 bases, with 5 bases lying between them. This CDR3 reads CASSLARGNTIYF. DNA for the CDR3: TGTGCCAGCAGCTTGGCCAGGGGAAACACCATATATTTT.

The CDR3 here is CASSTRQDTQYF. In DNA, the CDR3 is TGTGCCAGCAGTACGCGACAGGATACGCAGTATTTT. This chain connects TRBV27 to TRBJ2-3; tentative D call: TRBD1 (5 bases). Germline V gene sequence: CDR1 MNHEY, CDR2 SMNVEV (reference sequence). The CDR3 runs to 12 residues. The V end was cut by 5 bases, the J end by 6 bases, with 9 bases between.

The chain recombines TRBV7-9 with TRBJ2-2; 10 nucleotides agree with TRBD2. The CDR3 has 15 amino acids. Trimming at V came to 8 bases and at J to 0 bases, leaving 3 bases not matched to a gene. Germline V CDR1 and CDR2: SEHNR, FQNEAQ (reference sequence). The CDR3 coding sequence is TGTGCCAGCTCTAGCGGGGGATCGAACACCGGGGAGCTGTTTTTT. The encoded protein is CASSSGGSNTGELFF. Using reference TRBV7-9 and TRBJ2-2 for the parts outside the CDR3, the full variable domain is DTGVSQNPRHKITKRGQNVTFRCDPISEHNRLYWYRQTLGQGPEFLTYFQNEAQLEKSRLLSDRFSAERPKGSFSTLEIQRTEQGDSAMYLCASSSGGSNTGELFFGEGSRLTVL.

The chain joins TRBV3-1 (or the pseudogene TRBV3-2) to TRBJ1-3, with 9 bases lining up with TRBD1. The length of the CDR3 is 16 residues. Germline assignment: CDR1 LGHDT and CDR2 YNNKEL (reference sequence). J lost 0 bases, V lost 5 bases, and 5 bases had no gene match. The DNA for the CDR3 is TGTGCCAGCAGCTCCTACAGGGGGCCCTCTGGAAACACCATATATTTT. This sequence encodes CASSSYRGPSGNTIYF.

This clone was counted once. The chain links TRBV7-2 to TRBJ1-1; the match to TRBD1 covers 9 bases. Germline V gives CDR1 SGHTA, CDR2 FQGNSA. CDR3 length: 15 amino acids. The trim removed 6 bases at V and 4 bases at J, leaving 9 bases unmatched. Here the CDR3 DNA reads TGTGCCAGCAGTCGGACAGGGGCCTCACTCACTGAAGCTTTCTTT. Protein sequence: CASSRTGASLTEAFF.

This clone was detected many times. V usage is TRBV4-1 and J usage is TRBJ2-7; 7 bases fit TRBD1. Trimming removed 0 bases from V and 1 base from J; junction bases left unmatched: 3. CDR3 length: 15 amino acids. Germline V CDR1 and CDR2: MGHRA, YSYEKL. The CDR3 nucleotides read TGCGCCAGCAGCCAAGATCGGACAGGATCCTACGAGCAGTACTTC. This gives the protein CASSQDRTGSYEQYF.

Comments on this clone: The same CDR3 arises from other DNA sequences in this sample as well. V is TRBV19 and J is TRBJ2-5; no reliable D call. Trimming pared 4 bases from V and 1 base from J, leaving 7 bases between. The CDR3 runs 13 residues. Per germline, CDR1 LNHDA and CDR2 SQIVND (reference sequence). This chain's CDR3 is CASSTGSQETQYF. The CDR3 region has the DNA TGTGCCAGTAGTACCGGTAGCCAAGAGACCCAGTACTTC.

The chain recombines TRBV28 with TRBJ1-1; TRBD1 agrees at 9 bases. The germline V gene has CDR1 MDHEN and CDR2 SYDVKM. CDR3 length: 16 residues. The V segment lost 3 bases and the J segment 5 bases; nucleotides outside the gene matches: 10. The CDR3 region is CASSLRTGVGVTEAFF. In DNA form, the CDR3 reads TGTGCCAGCAGTTTGCGGACAGGGGTTGGGGTAACTGAAGCTTTCTTT.

This clone appeared once. V gene TRBV19 combines with J gene TRBJ1-5; D uncertain. CDR3 length equals 17 residues. CDR1 is LNHDA and CDR2 is SQIVND in the germline V gene (reference sequence). V shed 2 bases and J shed 0 bases, with 14 bases lying between them. CDR3 DNA sequence: TGTGCCAGTAGTATAATTAGGACTCGGAATAGCAATCAGCCCCAGCATTTT. Its translation: CASSIIRTRNSNQPQHF.

This chain uses TRBV5-1 with TRBJ2-1, with 8 bases fitting TRBD1. This CDR3 is 16 amino acids long. V was pared by 1 base and J by 8 bases, with 11 bases of the junction left unmatched. Germline V lookup: CDR1 SGHRS, CDR2 YFSETQ. The CDR3 DNA sequence: TGCGCCAGCAGCTTGTTCGGCAGGGGGCAGATCGATGAGCAGTTCTTC. Its protein is CASSLFGRGQIDEQFF.

This chain connects TRBV11-2 to TRBJ2-1; D unresolved. Germline assignment: CDR1 SGHAT and CDR2 FQNNGV. Trimming cost V 3 bases and J 0 bases, with 9 bases left between them. The CDR3 length is 15 residues. CDR3 amino acids: CASSLGQSSYNEQFF. The CDR3 DNA sequence: TGTGCCAGCAGCTTGGGCCAGAGCTCCTACAATGAGCAGTTCTTC.